What follows are 4 T cell receptor beta chains derived from one specimen sequenced in a study of identifying expanded T cells in peripheral blood. Produced via immunoSEQ multiplex PCR; TCRdb's table is partial and in-frame only. Of about 89,000 clones listed, roughly 88% were seen once; the top ten hold approximately 4%. Sequencing input: blood. Receptor source: a person aged 18-69 years in good health.

This clone was counted a single time. The rearrangement joins TRBV19 to TRBJ2-3; D tentatively reads TRBD1 or TRBD2 (5 bases each). The V gene's germline CDR1 is LNHDA and CDR2 SQIVND (reference sequence). CDR3 length: 13 amino acids. Deletions cut 7 bases from V and 4 bases from J, with 12 bases between. The CDR3 loop is CASTTGGPDTQYF. The CDR3 bases are TGTGCCAGTACCACAGGAGGCCCAGATACGCAGTATTTT.

The chain couples TRBV4-2 to TRBJ2-1; 10 bases agree with TRBD2. Germline trimming cut 0 bases from V and 7 bases from J; bases unmatched to any gene: 6. The CDR3 runs 16 residues. The V gene's germline CDR1 is LGHNA and CDR2 YNFKEQ. The CDR3 loop is CASSQDWLAGANEQFF. CDR3 coding DNA: TGTGCCAGCAGCCAAGATTGGCTAGCGGGAGCGAATGAGCAGTTCTTC.

The chain joins TRBV6-1 to TRBJ2-2; possibly TRBD2 for D (5 bases). The V end was cut by 5 bases, the J end by 0 bases, with 10 bases between. CDR1 MNHNS and CDR2 SASEGT come from the germline V gene. The CDR3 is 15 amino acids. The CDR3 is CASSSGLANTGELFF. The CDR3 DNA reads TGTGCCAGCAGTTCCGGACTTGCGAACACCGGGGAGCTGTTTTTT.

The CDR3 sequence is CASSQGLVGETQYF. The CDR3 DNA reads TGTGCCAGCAGTCAAGGACTAGTAGGAGAGACCCAGTACTTC. The V gene is TRBV2, the J gene TRBJ2-5; the match to TRBD2 covers 7 bases. This CDR3 comprises 14 residues. Germline trimming cut 5 bases from V and 4 bases from J; bases unmatched to any gene: 7. The germline V gene has CDR1 SNHLY and CDR2 FYNNEI.